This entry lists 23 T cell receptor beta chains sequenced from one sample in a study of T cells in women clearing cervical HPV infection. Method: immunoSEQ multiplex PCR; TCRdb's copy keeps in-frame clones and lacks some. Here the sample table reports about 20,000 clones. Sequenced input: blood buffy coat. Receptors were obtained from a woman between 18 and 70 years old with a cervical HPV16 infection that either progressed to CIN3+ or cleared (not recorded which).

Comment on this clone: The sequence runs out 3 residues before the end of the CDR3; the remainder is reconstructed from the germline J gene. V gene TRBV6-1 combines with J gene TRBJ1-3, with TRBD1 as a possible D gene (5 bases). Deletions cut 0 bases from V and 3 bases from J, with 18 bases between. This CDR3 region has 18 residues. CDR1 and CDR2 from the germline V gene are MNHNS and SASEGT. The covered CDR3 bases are TGTGCCAGCAGTGAAGCGAGCCAGGGAATGGTCGTTGGAAACACC. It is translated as CASSEASQGMVVGNT. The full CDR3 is CASSEASQGMVVGNTIYF.

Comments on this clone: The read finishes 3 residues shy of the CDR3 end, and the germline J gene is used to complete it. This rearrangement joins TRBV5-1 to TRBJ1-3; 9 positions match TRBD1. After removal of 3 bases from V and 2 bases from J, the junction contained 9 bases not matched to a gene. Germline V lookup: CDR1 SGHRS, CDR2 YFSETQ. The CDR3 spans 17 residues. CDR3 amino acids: CASSWTTGGEAGNTIYF. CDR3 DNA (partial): TGCGCCAGCAGCTGGACGACAGGGGGAGAAGCTGGAAACACC. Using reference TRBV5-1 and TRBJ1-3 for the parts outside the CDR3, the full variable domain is KAGVTQTPRYLIKTRGQQVTLSCSPISGHRSVSWYQQTPGQGLQFLFEYFSETQRNKGNFPGRFSGRQFSNSRSEMNVSTLELGDSALYLCASSWTTGGEAGNTIYFGEGSWLTVV.

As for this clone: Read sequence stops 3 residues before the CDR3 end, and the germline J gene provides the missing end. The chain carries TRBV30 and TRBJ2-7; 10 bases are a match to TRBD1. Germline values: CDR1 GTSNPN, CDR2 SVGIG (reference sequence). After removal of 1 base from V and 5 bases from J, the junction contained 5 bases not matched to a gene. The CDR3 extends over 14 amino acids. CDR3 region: CAWSATTGGNEQYF. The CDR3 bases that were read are TGTGCCTGGAGTGCCACGACAGGGGGCAACGAG.

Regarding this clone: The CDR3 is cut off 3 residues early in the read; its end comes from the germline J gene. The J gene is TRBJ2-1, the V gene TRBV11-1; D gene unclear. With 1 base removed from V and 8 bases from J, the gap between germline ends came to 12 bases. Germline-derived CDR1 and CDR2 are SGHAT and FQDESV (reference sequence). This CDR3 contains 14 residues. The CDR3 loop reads CASSLVISIHEQFF. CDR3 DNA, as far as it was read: TGTGCCAGCAGCTTAGTGATTAGTATTCATGAG. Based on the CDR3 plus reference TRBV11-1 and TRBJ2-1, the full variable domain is EAEVAQSPRYKITEKSQAVAFWCDPISGHATLYWYRQILGQGPELLVQFQDESVVDDSQLPKDRFSAERLKGVDSTLKIQPAELGDSAMYLCASSLVISIHEQFFGPGTRLTVL.

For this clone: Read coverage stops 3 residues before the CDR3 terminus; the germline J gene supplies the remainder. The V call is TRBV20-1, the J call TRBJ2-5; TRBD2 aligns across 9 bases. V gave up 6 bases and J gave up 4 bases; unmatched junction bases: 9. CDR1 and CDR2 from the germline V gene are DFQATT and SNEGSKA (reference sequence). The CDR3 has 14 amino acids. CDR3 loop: CSASSGEGRETQYF. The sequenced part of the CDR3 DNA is TGCAGTGCCTCTAGCGGGGAAGGGCGAGAGACC.

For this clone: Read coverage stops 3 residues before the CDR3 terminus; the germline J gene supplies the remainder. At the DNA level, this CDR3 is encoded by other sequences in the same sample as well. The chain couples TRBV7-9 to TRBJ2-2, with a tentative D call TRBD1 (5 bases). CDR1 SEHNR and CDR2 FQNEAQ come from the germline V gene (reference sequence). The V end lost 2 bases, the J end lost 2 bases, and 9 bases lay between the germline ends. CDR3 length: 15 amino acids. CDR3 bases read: TGTGCCAGCAGCTTAAAGCAGGGAAACACCGGGGAG. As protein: CASSLKQGNTGE. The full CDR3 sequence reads CASSLKQGNTGELFF.

Incomplete CDR3 DNA: TGTGCCAGCAGTTTAGCGTACAATCAGGGCCCTGGGGCCAACGTC. Protein sequence: CASSLAYNQGPGANV. Given in full, the CDR3 is CASSLAYNQGPGANVLTF. V usage is TRBV12-3 or TRBV12-4 and J usage is TRBJ2-6; weak D call: TRBD1 (5 bases). Coverage ceases 3 residues before the CDR3 finishes, and the germline J gene fills in the end. This CDR3 spans 18 amino acids. Trimming shortened V by 0 bases and J by 2 bases, and 14 bases separated the two germline ends.

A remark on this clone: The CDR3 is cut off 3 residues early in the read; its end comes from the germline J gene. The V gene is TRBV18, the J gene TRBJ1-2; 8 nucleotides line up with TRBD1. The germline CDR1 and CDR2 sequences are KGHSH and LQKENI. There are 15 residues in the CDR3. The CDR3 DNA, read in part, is TGTGCCAGCTCACCCGGGACAGGCAGCTCCTACGAC. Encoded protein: CASSPGTGSSYD. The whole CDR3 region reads CASSPGTGSSYDYTF. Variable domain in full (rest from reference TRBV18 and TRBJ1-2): NAGVMQNPRHLVRRRGQEARLRCSPMKGHSHVYWYRQLPEEGLKFMVYLQKENIIDESGMPKERFSAEFPKEGPSILRIQQVVRGDSAAYFCASSPGTGSSYDYTFGSGTRLTVV.

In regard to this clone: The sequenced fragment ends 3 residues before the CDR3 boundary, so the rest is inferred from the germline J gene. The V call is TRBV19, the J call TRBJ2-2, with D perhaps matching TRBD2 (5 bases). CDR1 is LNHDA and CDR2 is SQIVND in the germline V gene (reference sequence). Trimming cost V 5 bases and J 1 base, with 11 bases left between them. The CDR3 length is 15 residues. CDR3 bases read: TGTGCCAGTAGTGTTCTCGGACTGAACACCGGGGAG. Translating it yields CASSVLGLNTGE. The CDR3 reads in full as CASSVLGLNTGELFF.

CDR3 residues: CASSLTTGSYEQYF. CDR3 DNA (partial): TGTGCCAGCAGCTTAACGACGGGGTCCTACGAG. This chain connects TRBV7-3 to TRBJ2-7; D may be TRBD2 (5 bases). The DNA ends 3 residues before the CDR3 does, and the rest of the CDR3 is filled in from the germline J gene. V was clipped by 0 bases and J by 1 base, with 7 bases between them. The V gene's germline CDR1 is SGHTA and CDR2 FQGTGA. There are 14 residues in the CDR3.

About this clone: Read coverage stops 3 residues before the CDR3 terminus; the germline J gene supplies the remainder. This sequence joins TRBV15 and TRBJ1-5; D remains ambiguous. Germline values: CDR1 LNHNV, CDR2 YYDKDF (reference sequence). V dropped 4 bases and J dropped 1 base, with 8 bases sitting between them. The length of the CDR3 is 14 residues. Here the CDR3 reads CATSKARSNQPQHF. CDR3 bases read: TGTGCCACCAGCAAGGCCAGGAGCAATCAGCCC.

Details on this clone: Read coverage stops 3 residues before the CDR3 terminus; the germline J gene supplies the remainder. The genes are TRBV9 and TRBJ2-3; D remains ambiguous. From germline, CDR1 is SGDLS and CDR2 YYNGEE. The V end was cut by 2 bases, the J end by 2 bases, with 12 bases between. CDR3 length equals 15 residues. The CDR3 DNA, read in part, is TGTGCCAGCAGCGTTTCCCCAGAAACCACAGATACG. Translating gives CASSVSPETTDT. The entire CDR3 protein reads CASSVSPETTDTQYF.

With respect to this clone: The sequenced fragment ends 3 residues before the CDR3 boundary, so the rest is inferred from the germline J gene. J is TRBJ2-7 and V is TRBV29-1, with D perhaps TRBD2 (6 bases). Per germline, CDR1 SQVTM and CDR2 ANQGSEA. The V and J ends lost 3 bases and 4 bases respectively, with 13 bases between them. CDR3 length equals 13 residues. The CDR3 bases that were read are TGCAGCGTTGAGGCTCTAGCGACTTACGAG. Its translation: CSVEALATYE. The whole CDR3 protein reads CSVEALATYEQYF.

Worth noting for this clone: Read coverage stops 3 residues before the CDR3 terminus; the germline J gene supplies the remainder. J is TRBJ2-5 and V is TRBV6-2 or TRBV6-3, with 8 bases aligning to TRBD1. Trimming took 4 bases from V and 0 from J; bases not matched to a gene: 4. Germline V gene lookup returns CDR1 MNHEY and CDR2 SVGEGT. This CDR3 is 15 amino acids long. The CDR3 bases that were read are TGTGCCAGCAGTTCAGGACAGGGCGACCAAGAGACC. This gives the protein CASSSGQGDQET. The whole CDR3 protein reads CASSSGQGDQETQYF.

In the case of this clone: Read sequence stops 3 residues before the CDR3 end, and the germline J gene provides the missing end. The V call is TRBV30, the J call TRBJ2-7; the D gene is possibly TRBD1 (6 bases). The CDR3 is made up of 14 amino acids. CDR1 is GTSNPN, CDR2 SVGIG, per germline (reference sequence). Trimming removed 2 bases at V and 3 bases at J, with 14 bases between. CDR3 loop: CAWSWSGVSYEQYF. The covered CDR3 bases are TGTGCCTGGAGTTGGTCAGGGGTTAGCTACGAG. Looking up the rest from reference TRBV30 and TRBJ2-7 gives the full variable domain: SQTIHQWPATLVQPVGSPLSLECTVEGTSNPNLYWYRQAAGRGLQLLFYSVGIGQISSEVPQNLSASRPQDRQFILSSKKLLLSDSGFYLCAWSWSGVSYEQYFGPGTRLTVT.

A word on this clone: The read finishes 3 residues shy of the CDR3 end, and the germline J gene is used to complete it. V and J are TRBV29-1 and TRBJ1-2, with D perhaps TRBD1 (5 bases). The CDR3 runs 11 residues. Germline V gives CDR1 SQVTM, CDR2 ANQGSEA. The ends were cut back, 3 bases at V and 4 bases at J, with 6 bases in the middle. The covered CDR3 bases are TGCAGCGTTGAGAGGGGCTATGGC. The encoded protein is CSVERGYG. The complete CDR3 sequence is CSVERGYGYTF.

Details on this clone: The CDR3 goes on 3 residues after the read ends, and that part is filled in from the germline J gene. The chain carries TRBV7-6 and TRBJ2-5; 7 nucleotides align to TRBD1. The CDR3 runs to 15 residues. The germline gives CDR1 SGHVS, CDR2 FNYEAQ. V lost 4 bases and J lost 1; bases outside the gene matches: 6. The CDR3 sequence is CASSWQGDSQETQYF. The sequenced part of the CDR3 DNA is TGTGCCAGCAGCTGGCAGGGGGATTCCCAAGAGACC.

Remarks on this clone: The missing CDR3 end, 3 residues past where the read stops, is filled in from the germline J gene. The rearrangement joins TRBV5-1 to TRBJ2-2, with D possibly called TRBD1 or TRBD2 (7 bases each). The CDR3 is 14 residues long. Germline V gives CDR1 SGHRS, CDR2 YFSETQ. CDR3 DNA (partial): TGCGCCAGCAGCACACAGGGGAGGGATGAAAAG. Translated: CASSTQGRDEK. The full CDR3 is CASSTQGRDEKLFF. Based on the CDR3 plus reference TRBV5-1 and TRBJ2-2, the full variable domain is KAGVTQTPRYLIKTRGQQVTLSCSPISGHRSVSWYQQTPGQGLQFLFEYFSETQRNKGNFPGRFSGRQFSNSRSEMNVSTLELGDSALYLCASSTQGRDEKLFFGEGSRLTVL.

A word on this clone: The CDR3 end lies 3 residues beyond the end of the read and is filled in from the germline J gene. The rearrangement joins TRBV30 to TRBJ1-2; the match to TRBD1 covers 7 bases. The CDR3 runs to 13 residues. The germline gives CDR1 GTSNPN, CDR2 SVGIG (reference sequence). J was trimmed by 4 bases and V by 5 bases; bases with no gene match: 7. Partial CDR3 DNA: TGTGCCTGGGCTGACAGGGCGGGCTATGGC. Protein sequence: CAWADRAGYG. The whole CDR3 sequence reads CAWADRAGYGYTF.

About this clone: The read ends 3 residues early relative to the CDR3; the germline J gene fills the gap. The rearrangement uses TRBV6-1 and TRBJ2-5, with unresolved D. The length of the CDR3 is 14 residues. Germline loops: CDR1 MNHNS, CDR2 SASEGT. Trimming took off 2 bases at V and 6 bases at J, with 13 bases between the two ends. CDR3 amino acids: CASSETESRQTQYF. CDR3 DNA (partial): TGTGCCAGCAGTGAAACAGAGTCTCGACAGACC.

The CDR3 reads CASSIARTGPVVQPQHF. The covered CDR3 bases are TGTGCCAGTAGTATAGCCAGGACAGGGCCTGTGGTTCAGCCC. The V and J genes are TRBV19 and TRBJ1-5, with 8 bases identical to TRBD1. The read terminates 3 residues ahead of where the CDR3 ends, so the germline J gene completes it. The CDR3 has 17 residues. V shed 1 base and J 6 bases; nucleotides not matched to a gene: 11. Germline V gene sequence: CDR1 LNHDA, CDR2 SQIVND (reference sequence).

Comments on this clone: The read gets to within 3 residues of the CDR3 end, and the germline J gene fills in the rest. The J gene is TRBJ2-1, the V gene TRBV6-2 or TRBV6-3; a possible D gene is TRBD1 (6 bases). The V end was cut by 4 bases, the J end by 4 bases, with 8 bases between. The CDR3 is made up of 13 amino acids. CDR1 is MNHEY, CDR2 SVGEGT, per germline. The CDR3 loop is CASSSGQYNEQFF. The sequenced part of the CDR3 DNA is TGTGCCAGCAGTTCTGGACAGTACAATGAG.

The CDR3 sequence: CASSVWRGPDNSPLFF. CDR3 DNA (partial): TGTGCCAGCAGTGTATGGCGGGGGCCTGATAATTCACCA. This chain links TRBV6-1 with TRBJ1-4, with D maybe TRBD1 (6 bases). The read falls 3 residues short of the CDR3 end, and the missing part is taken from the germline J gene. CDR3 length equals 16 residues. The germline CDR1 and CDR2 sequences are MNHNS and SASEGT.